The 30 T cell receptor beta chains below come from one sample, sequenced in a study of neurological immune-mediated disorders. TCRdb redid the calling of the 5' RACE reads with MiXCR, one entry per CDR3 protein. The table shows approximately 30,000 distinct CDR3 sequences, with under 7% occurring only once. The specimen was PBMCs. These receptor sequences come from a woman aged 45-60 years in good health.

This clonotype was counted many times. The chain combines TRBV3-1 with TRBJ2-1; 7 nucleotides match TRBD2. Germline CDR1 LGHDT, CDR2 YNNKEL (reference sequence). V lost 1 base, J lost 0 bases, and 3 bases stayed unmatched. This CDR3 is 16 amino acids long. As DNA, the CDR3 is TGTGCCAGCAGCCAAGCCCCTAGCGGCTCCTACAATGAGCAGTTCTTC. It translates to CASSQAPSGSYNEQFF.

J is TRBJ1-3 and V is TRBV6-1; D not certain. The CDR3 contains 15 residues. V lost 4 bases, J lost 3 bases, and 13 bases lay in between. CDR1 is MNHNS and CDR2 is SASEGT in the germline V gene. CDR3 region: CASSVSSGSGNTIYF. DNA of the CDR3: TGTGCCAGCAGTGTCTCGTCCGGCAGTGGAAACACCATATATTTT.

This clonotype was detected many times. CDR3 sequence: CAISESGTGDTQYF. Written as DNA, the CDR3 is TGTGCCATCAGTGAGTCCGGGACTGGAGATACGCAGTATTTT. This chain joins TRBV10-3 and TRBJ2-3; tentative D call: TRBD2 (6 bases). Germline V gene sequence: CDR1 ENHRY, CDR2 SYGVKD. CDR3 size: 14 residues. V dropped 0 bases and J dropped 5 bases, with 9 bases sitting between them.

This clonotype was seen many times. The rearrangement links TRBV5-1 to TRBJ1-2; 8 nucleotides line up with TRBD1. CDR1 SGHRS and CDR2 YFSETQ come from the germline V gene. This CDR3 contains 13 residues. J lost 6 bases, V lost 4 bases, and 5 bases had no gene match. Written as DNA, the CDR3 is TGCGCCAGCAGCCCGGACAGGGCGGATGGCTACACCTTC. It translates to CASSPDRADGYTF.

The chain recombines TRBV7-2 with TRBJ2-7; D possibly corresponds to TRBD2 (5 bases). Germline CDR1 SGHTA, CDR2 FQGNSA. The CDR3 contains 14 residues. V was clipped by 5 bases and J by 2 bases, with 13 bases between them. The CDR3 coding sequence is TGTGCCAGCAGCCAAAAACGGGGTCCCTACGAGCAGTACTTC. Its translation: CASSQKRGPYEQYF.

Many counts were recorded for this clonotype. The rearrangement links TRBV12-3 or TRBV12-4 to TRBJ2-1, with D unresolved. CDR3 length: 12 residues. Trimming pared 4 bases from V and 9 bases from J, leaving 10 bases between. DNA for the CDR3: TGTGCCAGCAGTTCCCTAAGGACTGAGCAGTTCTTC. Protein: CASSSLRTEQFF.

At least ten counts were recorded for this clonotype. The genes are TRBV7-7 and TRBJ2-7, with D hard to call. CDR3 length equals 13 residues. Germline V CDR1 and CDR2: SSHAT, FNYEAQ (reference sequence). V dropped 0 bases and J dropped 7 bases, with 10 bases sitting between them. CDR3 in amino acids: CASSLAAPSEQYF. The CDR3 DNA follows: TGTGCCAGCAGCTTAGCGGCCCCGAGTGAGCAGTACTTC.

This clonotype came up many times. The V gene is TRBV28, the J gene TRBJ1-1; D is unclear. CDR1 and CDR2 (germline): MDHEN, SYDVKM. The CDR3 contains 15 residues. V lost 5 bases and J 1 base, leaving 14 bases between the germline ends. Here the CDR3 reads CASSPSGGTNTEAFF. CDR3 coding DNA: TGTGCCAGCAGTCCCTCGGGAGGAACGAACACTGAAGCTTTCTTT.

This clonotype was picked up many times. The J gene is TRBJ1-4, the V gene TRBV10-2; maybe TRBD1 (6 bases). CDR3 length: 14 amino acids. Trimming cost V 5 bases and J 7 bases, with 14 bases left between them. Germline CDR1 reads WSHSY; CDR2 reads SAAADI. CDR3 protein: CASSLQGRGEKLFF. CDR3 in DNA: TGCGCCAGCAGTTTACAGGGCCGAGGTGAAAAACTGTTTTTT.

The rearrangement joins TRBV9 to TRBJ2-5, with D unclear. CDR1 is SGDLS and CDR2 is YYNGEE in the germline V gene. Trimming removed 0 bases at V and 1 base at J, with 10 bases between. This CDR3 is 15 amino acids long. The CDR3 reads CASSVGRIPQETQYF. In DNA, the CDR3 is TGTGCCAGCAGCGTAGGACGTATTCCCCAAGAGACCCAGTACTTC.

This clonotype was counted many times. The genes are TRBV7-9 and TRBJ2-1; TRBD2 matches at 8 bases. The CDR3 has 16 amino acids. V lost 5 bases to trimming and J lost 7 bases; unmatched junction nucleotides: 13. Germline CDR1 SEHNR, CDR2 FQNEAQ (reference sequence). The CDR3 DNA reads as TGTGCCAGCAGCCGTACGGGAGGGCCAGGGAGAAATGAGCAGTTCTTC. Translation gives CASSRTGGPGRNEQFF.

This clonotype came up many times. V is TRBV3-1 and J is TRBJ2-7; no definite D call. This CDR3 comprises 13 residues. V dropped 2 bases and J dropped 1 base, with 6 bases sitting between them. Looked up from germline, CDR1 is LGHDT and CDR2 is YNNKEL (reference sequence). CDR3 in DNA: TGTGCCAGCAGCCAACCGGATTCCTACGAGCAGTACTTC. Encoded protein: CASSQPDSYEQYF.

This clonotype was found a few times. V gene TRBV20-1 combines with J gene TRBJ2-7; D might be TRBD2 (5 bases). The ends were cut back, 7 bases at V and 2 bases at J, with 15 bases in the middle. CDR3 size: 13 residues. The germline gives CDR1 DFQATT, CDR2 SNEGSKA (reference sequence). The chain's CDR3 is CSVKSGTTYEQYF. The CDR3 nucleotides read TGCAGTGTAAAAAGCGGTACTACCTACGAGCAGTACTTC.

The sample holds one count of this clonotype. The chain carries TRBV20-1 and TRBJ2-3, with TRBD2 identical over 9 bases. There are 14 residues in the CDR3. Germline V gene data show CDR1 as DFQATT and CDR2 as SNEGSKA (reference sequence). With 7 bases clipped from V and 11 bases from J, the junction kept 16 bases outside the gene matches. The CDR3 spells CSDVAGVPSGEQYF. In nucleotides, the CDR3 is TGCAGTGATGTAGCGGGAGTCCCGAGCGGGGAGCAGTATTTT.

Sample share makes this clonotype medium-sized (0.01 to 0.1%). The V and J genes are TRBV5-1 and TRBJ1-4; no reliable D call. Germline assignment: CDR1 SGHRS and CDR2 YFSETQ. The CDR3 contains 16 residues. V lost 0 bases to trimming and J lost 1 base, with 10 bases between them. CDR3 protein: CASSLAPVGTNEKLFF. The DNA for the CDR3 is TGCGCCAGCAGCTTGGCCCCGGTGGGAACTAATGAAAAACTGTTTTTT. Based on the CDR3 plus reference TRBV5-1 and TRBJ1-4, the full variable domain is KAGVTQTPRYLIKTRGQQVTLSCSPISGHRSVSWYQQTPGQGLQFLFEYFSETQRNKGNFPGRFSGRQFSNSRSEMNVSTLELGDSALYLCASSLAPVGTNEKLFFGSGTQLSVL.

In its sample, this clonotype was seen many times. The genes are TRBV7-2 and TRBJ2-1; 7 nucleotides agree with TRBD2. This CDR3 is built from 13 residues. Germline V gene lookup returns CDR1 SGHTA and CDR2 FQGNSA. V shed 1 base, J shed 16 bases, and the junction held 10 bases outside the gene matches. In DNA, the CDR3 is TGTGCCAGCAGCTTAGTGGCCGGGAGGCTCCTTTTCTTC. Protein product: CASSLVAGRLLFF.

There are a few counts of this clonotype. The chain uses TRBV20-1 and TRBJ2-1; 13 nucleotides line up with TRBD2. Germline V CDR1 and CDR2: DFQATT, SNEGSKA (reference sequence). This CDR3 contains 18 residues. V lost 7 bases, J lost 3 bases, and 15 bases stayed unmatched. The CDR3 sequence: CSVGPGLAGLDYYNEQFF. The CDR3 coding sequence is TGCAGTGTAGGGCCGGGACTAGCGGGATTGGACTACTACAATGAGCAGTTCTTC.

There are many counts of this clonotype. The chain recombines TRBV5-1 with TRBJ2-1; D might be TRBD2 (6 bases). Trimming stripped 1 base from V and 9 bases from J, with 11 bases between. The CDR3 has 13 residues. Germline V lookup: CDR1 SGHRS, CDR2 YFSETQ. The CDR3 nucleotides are TGCGCCAGCAGCTTGCGCGTGGGGGGTGAGCAGTTCTTC. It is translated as CASSLRVGGEQFF. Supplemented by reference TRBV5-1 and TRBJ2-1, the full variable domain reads KAGVTQTPRYLIKTRGQQVTLSCSPISGHRSVSWYQQTPGQGLQFLFEYFSETQRNKGNFPGRFSGRQFSNSRSEMNVSTLELGDSALYLCASSLRVGGEQFFGPGTRLTVL.

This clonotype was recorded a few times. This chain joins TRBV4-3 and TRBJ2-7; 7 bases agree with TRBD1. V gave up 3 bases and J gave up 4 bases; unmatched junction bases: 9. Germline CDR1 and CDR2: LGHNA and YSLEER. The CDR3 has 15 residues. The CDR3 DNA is TGCGCCAGCAGCCAGTCCGGGACAGATAAGTACGAGCAGTACTTC. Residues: CASSQSGTDKYEQYF.

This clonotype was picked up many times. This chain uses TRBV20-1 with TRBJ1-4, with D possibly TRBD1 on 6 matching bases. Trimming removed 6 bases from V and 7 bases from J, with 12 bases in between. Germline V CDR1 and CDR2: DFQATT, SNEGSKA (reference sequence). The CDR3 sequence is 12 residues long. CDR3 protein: CSATLGGEKLFF. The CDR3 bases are TGCAGTGCCACGTTAGGGGGTGAAAAACTGTTTTTT.

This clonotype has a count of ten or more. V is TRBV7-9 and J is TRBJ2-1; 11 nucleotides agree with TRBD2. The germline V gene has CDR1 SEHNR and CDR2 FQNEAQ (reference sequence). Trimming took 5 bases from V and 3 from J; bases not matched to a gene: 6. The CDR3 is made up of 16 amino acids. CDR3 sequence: CASSPLAGGNYNEQFF. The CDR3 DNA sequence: TGTGCCAGCAGCCCTCTAGCGGGAGGCAACTACAATGAGCAGTTCTTC.

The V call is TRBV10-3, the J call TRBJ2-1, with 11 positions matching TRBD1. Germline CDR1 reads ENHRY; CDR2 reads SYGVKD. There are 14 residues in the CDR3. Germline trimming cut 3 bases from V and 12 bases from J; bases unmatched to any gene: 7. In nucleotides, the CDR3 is TGTGCCATCAGTGACGGACAGGGGGCAGATACGCAGTTCTTC. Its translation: CAISDGQGADTQFF.

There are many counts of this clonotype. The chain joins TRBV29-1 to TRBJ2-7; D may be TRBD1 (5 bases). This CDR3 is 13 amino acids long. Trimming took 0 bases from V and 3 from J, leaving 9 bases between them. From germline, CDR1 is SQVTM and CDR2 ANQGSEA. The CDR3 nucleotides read TGCAGCGTTGAAGATCAGGGTAGCTACGAGCAGTACTTC. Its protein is CSVEDQGSYEQYF.

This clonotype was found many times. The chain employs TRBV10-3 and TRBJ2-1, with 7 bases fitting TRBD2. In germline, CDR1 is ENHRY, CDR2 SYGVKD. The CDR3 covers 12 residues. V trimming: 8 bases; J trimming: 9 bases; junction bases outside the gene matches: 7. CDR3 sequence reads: CAISRELGEQFF. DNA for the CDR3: TGTGCCATCTCGCGGGAGCTCGGTGAGCAGTTCTTC.

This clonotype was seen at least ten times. The CDR3 here is CSAREGRGSEKLFF. Here the CDR3 DNA reads TGCAGTGCTAGAGAGGGGAGGGGAAGTGAAAAACTGTTTTTT. The gene calls are TRBV20-1 and TRBJ1-4; maybe TRBD1 (5 bases). The CDR3 covers 14 residues. V lost 0 bases, J lost 7 bases, and 12 bases lay in between. From germline, CDR1 is DFQATT and CDR2 SNEGSKA (reference sequence).

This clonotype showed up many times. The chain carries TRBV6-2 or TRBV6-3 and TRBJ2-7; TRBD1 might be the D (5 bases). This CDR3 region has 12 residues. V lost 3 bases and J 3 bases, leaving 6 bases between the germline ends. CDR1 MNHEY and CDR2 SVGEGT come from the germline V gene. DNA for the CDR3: TGTGCCAGCAGTTATCAGGGCTACGAGCAGTACTTC. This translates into CASSYQGYEQYF.

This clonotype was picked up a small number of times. The CDR3 sequence: CASSIRPGDISDGNQPQHF. CDR3 DNA sequence: TGTGCCAGCAGCATCAGGCCCGGGGACATCAGTGACGGCAATCAGCCCCAGCATTTT. The chain carries TRBV21-1 and TRBJ1-5; the tabulated D call, TRBD1, remains unverified against the DNA. TRBV21-1 is marked as a pseudogene. The CDR3 is 19 residues long.

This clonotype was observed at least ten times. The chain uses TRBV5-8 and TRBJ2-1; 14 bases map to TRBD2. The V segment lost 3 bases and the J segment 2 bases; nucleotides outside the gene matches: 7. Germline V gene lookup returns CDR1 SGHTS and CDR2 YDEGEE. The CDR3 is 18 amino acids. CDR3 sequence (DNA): TGTGCCAGCAGCTACCCCGGACTAGCGGGGGGTCCCTACAATGAGCAGTTCTTC. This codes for CASSYPGLAGGPYNEQFF.

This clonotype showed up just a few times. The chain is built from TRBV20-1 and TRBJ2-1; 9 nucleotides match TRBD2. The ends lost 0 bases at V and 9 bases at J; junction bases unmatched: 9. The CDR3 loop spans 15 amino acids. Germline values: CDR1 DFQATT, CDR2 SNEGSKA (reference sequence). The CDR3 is CSARESVAGVGEQFF. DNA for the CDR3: TGCAGTGCTAGAGAGTCGGTAGCGGGAGTAGGTGAGCAGTTCTTC.

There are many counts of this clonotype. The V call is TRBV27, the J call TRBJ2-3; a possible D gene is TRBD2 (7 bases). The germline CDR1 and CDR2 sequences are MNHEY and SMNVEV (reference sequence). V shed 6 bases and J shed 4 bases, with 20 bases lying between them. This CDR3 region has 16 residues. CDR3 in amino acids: CASSRTPGGLADTQYF. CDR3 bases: TGTGCCAGCAGCCGAACCCCGGGGGGCCTGGCAGATACGCAGTATTTT.